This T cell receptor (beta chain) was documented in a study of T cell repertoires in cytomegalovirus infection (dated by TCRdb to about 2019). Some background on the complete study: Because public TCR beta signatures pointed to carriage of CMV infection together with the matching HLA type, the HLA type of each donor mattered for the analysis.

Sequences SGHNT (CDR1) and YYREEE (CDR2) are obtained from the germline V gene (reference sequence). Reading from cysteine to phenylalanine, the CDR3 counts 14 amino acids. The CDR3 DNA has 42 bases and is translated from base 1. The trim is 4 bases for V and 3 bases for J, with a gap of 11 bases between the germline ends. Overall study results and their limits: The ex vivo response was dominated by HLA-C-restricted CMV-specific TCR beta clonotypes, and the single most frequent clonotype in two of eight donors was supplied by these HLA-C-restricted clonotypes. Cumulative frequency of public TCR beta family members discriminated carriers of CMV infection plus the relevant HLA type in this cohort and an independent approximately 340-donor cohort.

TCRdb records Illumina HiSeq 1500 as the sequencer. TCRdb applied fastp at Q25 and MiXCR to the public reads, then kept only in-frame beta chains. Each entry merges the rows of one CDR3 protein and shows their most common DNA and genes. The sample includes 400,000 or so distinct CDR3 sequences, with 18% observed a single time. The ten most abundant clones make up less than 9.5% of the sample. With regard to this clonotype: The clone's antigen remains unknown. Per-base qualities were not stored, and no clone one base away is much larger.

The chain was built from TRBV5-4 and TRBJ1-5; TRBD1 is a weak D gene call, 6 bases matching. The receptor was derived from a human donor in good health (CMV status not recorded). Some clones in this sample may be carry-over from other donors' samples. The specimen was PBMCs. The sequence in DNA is TGTGCCAGCAGCCTCCAGGGGACCAATCAGCCCCAGCATTTT. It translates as CASSLQGTNQPQHF.